Detailed here is one T cell receptor (beta chain). Its matching antigen is unknown. TCRdb processed the RT-PCR reads anew with MiXCR; each CDR3 protein has one entry. The sample records 530,000 or so distinct CDR3 sequences, 25% being singletons. These data originate in a study of response to subunit inactivated influenza vaccine. Study observations and caveats: Authors suggested each seasonal influenza vaccination recruits few new T cells.

This CDR3 is 14 amino acids long. The germline CDR1 and CDR2 sequences are SEHNR and FQNEAQ (reference sequence). V was clipped by 6 bases and J by 5 bases; unmatched bases: 9. The chain links TRBV7-9 to TRBJ2-5, with TRBD1 matching over 7 bases. The material was CD4+ T cells sorted from PBMCs, obtained about 5 days after vaccination. This clonotype was obtained from a man aged 45-60 years who received an inactivated influenza vaccine. CDR3 loop: CASSLQGWRETQYF. The CDR3 DNA is TGTGCCAGCAGTTTACAGGGGTGGCGGGAGACCCAGTACTTC.